A single sample gave rise to the 21 T cell receptor beta chains below, sequenced in a study of T-cell reconstitution after alpha-beta-depleted transplantation in children. Preparation of the TCRbeta library involved a method that used unique molecular identifiers. TCRdb fed the PCR reads into MiXCR, producing one record per CDR3 protein. The table lists 90,000 to 130,000 distinct CDR3 sequences, about 9.4% of them singletons, with 8% in the top ten. Sequenced material: PBMCs from the stem cell graft donor, taken from the stem cell graft. Every receptor here comes from a human donor who donated a stem cell graft to a child with acute lymphoblastic leukemia.

This clonotype was seen many times. This rearrangement joins TRBV4-3 to TRBJ2-7, with D possibly matching TRBD1 (6 bases). Deletions cut 0 bases from V and 3 bases from J, with 12 bases between. This CDR3 has 15 residues. Germline CDR1 reads LGHNA; CDR2 reads YSLEER. CDR3 protein: CASSQEYRVDYEQYF. As DNA, the CDR3 is TGCGCCAGCAGCCAAGAGTACAGGGTTGACTACGAGCAGTACTTC.

This clonotype was seen only once. This chain joins TRBV7-2 and TRBJ2-3; 7 positions agree with TRBD2. Germline CDR1 reads SGHTA; CDR2 reads FQGNSA. Trimming took 4 bases from V and 10 from J; bases not matched to a gene: 11. The CDR3 has 14 amino acids. The CDR3 DNA reads TGTGCCAGCAGCTCAGGACTAGTTGGGGTAGCGCAGTATTTT. This gives the protein CASSSGLVGVAQYF.

This clonotype was seen repeatedly, ten times or more. The J gene is TRBJ2-5, the V gene TRBV20-1; D perhaps matches TRBD2 (5 bases). Germline CDR1 reads DFQATT; CDR2 reads SNEGSKA (reference sequence). The CDR3 totals 11 residues. V gave up 1 base and J gave up 5 bases, with 5 bases separating them. The CDR3 is CSARAGETQYF. CDR3 in DNA: TGCAGTGCTAGAGCGGGGGAGACCCAGTACTTC.

This clonotype occurred many times. J is TRBJ1-2 and V is TRBV12-3 or TRBV12-4; perhaps TRBD1 as D (5 bases). The CDR3 length is 11 residues. The germline V and J ends were trimmed by 4 bases and 14 bases, with 14 bases remaining between them. The CDR3 coding sequence is TGTGCCAGCAGTTCGGTACCGGGGGGTACCTTC. Protein sequence: CASSSVPGGTF.

This clonotype has ten or more counts. The gene calls are TRBV7-9 and TRBJ2-5; no clear D gene. Germline V CDR1 and CDR2: SEHNR, FQNEAQ (reference sequence). This CDR3 contains 14 residues. Trimming cost V 5 bases and J 1 base, with 11 bases left between them. In DNA, the CDR3 is TGTGCCAGCAGCCCCTACGGCCCCCAAGAGACCCAGTACTTC. It is translated as CASSPYGPQETQYF.

The table lists this clonotype with many counts. V and J are TRBV12-3 or TRBV12-4 and TRBJ2-2; possibly TRBD2 for D (6 bases). Trimming stripped 4 bases from V and 5 bases from J, with 14 bases between. The CDR3 totals 15 residues. CDR3 nucleotide sequence: TGTGCCAGCAGTTCCGGGGGAGAGGGAACCGGGGAGCTGTTTTTT. Encoded protein: CASSSGGEGTGELFF.

With regard to this clonotype: A single base separates this from a much larger clone, so it may be a read error. The rearrangement links TRBV3-1 to TRBJ2-1, with D possibly being TRBD2 (7 bases). The CDR3 is 17 residues long. Per germline, CDR1 LGHDT and CDR2 YNNKEL (reference sequence). CDR3 amino acids: CACSLLRGGVVYNEQFF. The CDR3 nucleotides are TGTGCCTGCAGCCTATTGAGGGGGGGAGTGGTCTACAATGAGCAGTTCTTC.

V gene TRBV11-2 combines with J gene TRBJ2-5, with 7 bases identical to TRBD1. This CDR3 is built from 14 residues. Germline V gives CDR1 SGHAT, CDR2 FQNNGV. The V and J ends lost 5 bases and 2 bases, in that order; junction bases with no gene match: 5. The CDR3 DNA follows: TGTGCCAGCAGCACTTCGACAGGGCAAGAGACCCAGTACTTC. Translation: CASSTSTGQETQYF.

This clonotype was seen many times. The gene calls are TRBV7-2 and TRBJ1-2; 7 nucleotides agree with TRBD1. CDR3 length: 14 residues. The germline V gene has CDR1 SGHTA and CDR2 FQGNSA. The V gene end was trimmed by 5 bases and the J gene end by 6 bases; junction bases not matched to a gene: 9. This CDR3 reads CASSPQQGIHGYTF. CDR3 sequence (DNA): TGTGCCAGCAGCCCCCAACAGGGGATCCATGGCTACACCTTC.

The gene calls are TRBV11-3 and TRBJ2-7, with TRBD1 matching over 9 bases. Germline V gene lookup returns CDR1 SGHNT and CDR2 YENEEA. The V and J ends lost 4 bases and 5 bases, in that order; junction bases with no gene match: 9. This CDR3 contains 15 residues. In DNA, the CDR3 is TGTGCCAGCAGCTCCGGAGGGACAGGGTTGAACGAGCAGTACTTC. Residues: CASSSGGTGLNEQYF.

The sample holds many counts of this clonotype. The chain links TRBV7-2 to TRBJ2-7; tentatively, D is TRBD1 (5 bases). Germline-derived CDR1 and CDR2 are SGHTA and FQGNSA. CDR3 length: 15 amino acids. V dropped 5 bases and J dropped 1 base, with 15 bases sitting between them. The CDR3 DNA sequence: TGTGCCAGCAGCGACTTAGGGGTGTGGTCCTACGAGCAGTACTTC. Amino acids: CASSDLGVWSYEQYF.

Many counts were recorded for this clonotype. The genes are TRBV5-1 and TRBJ1-6; 8 nucleotides line up with TRBD1. CDR1 SGHRS and CDR2 YFSETQ come from the germline V gene. This CDR3 is 16 amino acids long. Losses at the gene ends were 0 bases for V and 7 bases for J; bases not matched to a gene: 6. This chain's CDR3 is CASSLGRTGKNSPLHF. The DNA for the CDR3 is TGCGCCAGCAGCTTGGGCCGGACAGGGAAAAATTCACCCCTCCACTTT.

In this sample, this clonotype turned up many times. V usage is TRBV9 and J usage is TRBJ2-1, with 8 nucleotides matching TRBD2. Germline CDR1 is SGDLS and CDR2 is YYNGEE. The V gene end was trimmed by 0 bases and the J gene end by 6 bases; junction bases not matched to a gene: 5. The CDR3 runs to 15 residues. CDR3 in amino acids: CASSVGSGEGNEQFF. CDR3 coding DNA: TGTGCCAGCAGCGTAGGTAGCGGGGAGGGCAATGAGCAGTTCTTC.

In its sample, this clonotype was seen many times. The chain joins TRBV20-1 to TRBJ2-3; no firm D call. V was shortened by 3 bases and J by 0 bases, with 10 bases between the two germline ends. This CDR3 contains 14 residues. Germline-derived CDR1 and CDR2 are DFQATT and SNEGSKA (reference sequence). This CDR3 reads CSASALRSTDTQYF. The DNA for the CDR3 is TGCAGTGCTAGTGCTCTCCGGAGCACAGATACGCAGTATTTT.

This clonotype was detected ten times or more. The J gene is TRBJ1-3, the V gene TRBV7-2; the D gene is possibly TRBD1 (5 bases). Germline loops: CDR1 SGHTA, CDR2 FQGNSA. V lost 5 bases and J lost 0, with 8 bases in between. This CDR3 contains 14 residues. CDR3 in DNA: TGTGCCAGCAGCCTGGACACCTCTGGAAACACCATATATTTT. Its translation: CASSLDTSGNTIYF.

This clonotype was observed at least ten times. This chain connects TRBV5-6 to TRBJ2-1, with 9 bases aligning to TRBD2. CDR3 size: 15 residues. Germline CDR1 SGHDT, CDR2 YYEEEE. The V and J ends lost 2 bases and 3 bases, in that order; junction bases with no gene match: 3. The DNA of the CDR3 is TGTGCCAGCAGCTTTAGGCGGGGGGGCTACAATGAGCAGTTCTTC. This codes for CASSFRRGGYNEQFF.

This clonotype was picked up many times. This sequence joins TRBV6-2 or TRBV6-3 and TRBJ1-5; D possibly corresponds to TRBD1 (5 bases). Trimming cost V 4 bases and J 3 bases, with 10 bases left between them. CDR1 is MNHEY, CDR2 SVGEGT, per germline. The CDR3 runs to 14 residues. This CDR3 reads CASSSFGTNQPQHF. CDR3 DNA sequence: TGTGCCAGCAGTTCTTTTGGGACCAATCAGCCCCAGCATTTT.

This clonotype was seen many times. V gene TRBV20-1 combines with J gene TRBJ2-1, with D possibly being TRBD2 (6 bases). The CDR3 has 16 residues. V was shortened by 5 bases and J by 0 bases, with 17 bases between the two germline ends. Germline CDR1 is DFQATT and CDR2 is SNEGSKA (reference sequence). CDR3: CSAPRRADLSYNEQFF. DNA of the CDR3: TGCAGTGCTCCTCGGAGGGCGGACCTCTCCTACAATGAGCAGTTCTTC.

This clonotype came up many times. This rearrangement joins TRBV5-1 to TRBJ1-4; 8 bases are a match to TRBD1. Germline V lookup: CDR1 SGHRS, CDR2 YFSETQ. J was trimmed by 4 bases and V by 4 bases; bases with no gene match: 6. The CDR3 extends over 15 amino acids. The CDR3 sequence: CASSGTGGDNEKLFF. The CDR3 DNA is TGCGCCAGCAGCGGAACAGGGGGAGATAATGAAAAACTGTTTTTT.

There are many counts of this clonotype. DNA of the CDR3: TGCAGTGCTAGAGATGGCGGGGGGATCACAGATACGCAGTATTTT. This encodes CSARDGGGITDTQYF. The J gene is TRBJ2-3, the V gene TRBV20-1; TRBD2 aligns across 8 bases. The CDR3 sequence is 15 residues long. V trimming: 0 bases; J trimming: 2 bases; junction bases outside the gene matches: 4. Germline CDR1 reads DFQATT; CDR2 reads SNEGSKA (reference sequence).

This clonotype has a count of ten or more. V usage is TRBV11-2 and J usage is TRBJ2-4; the match to TRBD1 covers 9 bases. J lost 7 bases, V lost 4 bases, and 2 bases had no gene match. The CDR3 runs 13 residues. Per germline, CDR1 SGHAT and CDR2 FQNNGV. In DNA, the CDR3 is TGTGCCAGCAGCTCCGGGACAGGGAACATTCAGTACTTC. Protein product: CASSSGTGNIQYF.